This entry concerns a single T cell receptor beta chain. Trimming removed 4 bases from V and 4 bases from J, with 16 bases in between. This CDR3 is built from 15 residues. CDR1 MDHEN and CDR2 SYDVKM come from the germline V gene. TCRbeta library preparation incorporated unique molecular identifiers. TCRdb analysed the PCR reads with MiXCR anew, one entry per CDR3 protein. This sample has some 640,000 distinct CDR3 sequences, with 15% to 20% found just once. These data come from a study of T-cell reconstitution after alpha-beta-depleted transplantation in children. The sample in question was PBMCs from the stem cell graft donor, obtained from the stem cell graft. The sequence came from a human donor who donated a stem cell graft to a child with acute myeloid leukemia. The chain employs TRBV28 and TRBJ2-5; the D gene is possibly TRBD1 (6 bases). Written as DNA, the CDR3 is TGTGCCAGCAGTTCCACCACAGGGATCCGAGAGACCCAGTACTTC. This translates into CASSSTTGIRETQYF.